The present entry profiles one T cell receptor beta chain with its context. Its specificity is unknown. The sample belongs to a study of radiation and T cells in renal cell carcinoma. Germline loops: CDR1 MNHEY, CDR2 SMNVEV (reference sequence). CDR3 size: 15 residues. Trimming pared 10 bases from V and 0 bases from J, leaving 19 bases between. Some clones are missing from TCRdb's copy, which holds only in-frame ones; the method was immunoSEQ multiplex PCR. The sample has some 10,000 clones, roughly 67% seen once; the top ten hold about 14%. General study results and limits: Top 100 clonotypes averaged around 50% in irradiated versus about 40% in nephrectomy-only tumors. Compared with controls, irradiated tumors had more, larger dominant CDR3 motifs.

Documented treatment: treatment-naive control, cytoreductive nephrectomy. Controls were unirradiated tumors from treatment-naive cytoreductive nephrectomy patients. This renal cell carcinoma was of the clear cell type. The chain carries TRBV27 and TRBJ2-7; D might be TRBD2 (7 bases). Sequenced here: tumor tissue, sampled from a patient whose treatment was nephrectomy without radiotherapy. This receptor was obtained from a man between 60 and 75 years old with renal cell carcinoma. CDR3 DNA: TGTGCCACCCGGGGGCGGGGGCCCAACTCCTACGAGCAGTACTTC. Its translation: CATRGRGPNSYEQYF.